This TCR beta chain was captured by sequencing in a study of cytomegalovirus exposure and HLA in healthy donors. Overall study findings and caveats: Later analysis identified a missense DCLRE1C variant that was linked to TCR beta V- and J-gene trimming.

The PCR ran on 60 Vbeta and 13 Jbeta primers. Here immunoSEQ multiplex PCR was the method, and the copy in TCRdb shows in-frame clones only, minus some. The sample contains roughly 120,000 clones, roughly four fifths of which appear only once. Points on this clone: The antigen remains unidentified.

CDR1 is MDHEN and CDR2 is SYDVKM in the germline V gene. This CDR3 spans 16 amino acids. Trimming at V came to 2 bases and at J to 10 bases, leaving 12 bases not matched to a gene. Healthy bone marrow donors formed the donor group. Donors sampled were nominally healthy, though unrecorded immune exposures were likely. The sequence came from a man in his forties in good health and CMV-seronegative. V usage is TRBV28 and J usage is TRBJ2-7; 12 bases agree with TRBD2. The specimen sequenced was PBMCs. The CDR3 is CASSLGLAGGPGLQYF. CDR3 DNA: TGTGCCAGCAGTTTAGGGCTAGCGGGAGGGCCGGGTCTTCAGTACTTC.